This TCR beta chain emerged from a study of T cells in Graves' hyperthyroidism and ophthalmopathy. Study-wide results and limits: Most thyroid-expanded clonotypes above 0.001 were also found in blood.

This clonotype was observed many times. Antigen specificity is unknown. V was trimmed by 3 bases and J by 5 bases, leaving 14 bases between them. The CDR3 is 15 amino acids. CDR1 is SNHLY, CDR2 FYNNEI, per germline. It was RNA transcripts that yielded the amplified TCR beta CDR3 regions. Initially, a first-round RT-PCR of the TCR CDR3 employed the HTBI primer set. One entry per CDR3 protein results from TCRdb running MiXCR on the multiplex PCR reads. The data contain approximately 400,000 distinct CDR3 sequences, approximately 15% of them singletons. Clinical symptoms, serum thyroxine and TRAb, thyroid ultrasound and orbital computed tomography together formed the diagnostic basis.

The chain couples TRBV2 to TRBJ2-1; D is unclear. Sequenced: blood. This TCR was sampled from a young woman with Graves' hyperthyroidism. The CDR3 spells CASSDPLLPNNEQFF. CDR3 DNA: TGTGCCAGCAGTGACCCCCTACTGCCCAACAATGAGCAGTTCTTC.